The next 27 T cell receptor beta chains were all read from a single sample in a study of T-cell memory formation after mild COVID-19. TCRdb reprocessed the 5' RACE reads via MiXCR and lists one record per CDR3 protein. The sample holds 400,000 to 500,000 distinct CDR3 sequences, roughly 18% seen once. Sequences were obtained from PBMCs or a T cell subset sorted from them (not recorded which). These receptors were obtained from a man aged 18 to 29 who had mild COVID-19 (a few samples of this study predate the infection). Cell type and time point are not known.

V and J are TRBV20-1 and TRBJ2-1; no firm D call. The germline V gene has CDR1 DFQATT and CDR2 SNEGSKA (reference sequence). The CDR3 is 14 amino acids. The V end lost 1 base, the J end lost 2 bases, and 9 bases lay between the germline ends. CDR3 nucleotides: TGCAGTGCTAGAGGAGACGGAGCCTACAATGAGCAGTTCTTC. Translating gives CSARGDGAYNEQFF.

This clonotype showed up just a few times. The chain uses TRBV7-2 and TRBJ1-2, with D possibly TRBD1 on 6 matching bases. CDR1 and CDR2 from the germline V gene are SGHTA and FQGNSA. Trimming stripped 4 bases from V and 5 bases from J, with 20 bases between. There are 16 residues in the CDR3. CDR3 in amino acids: CASSSREGGRPYGYTF. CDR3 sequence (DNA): TGTGCCAGCAGCTCCAGAGAGGGGGGCCGTCCTTATGGCTACACCTTC.

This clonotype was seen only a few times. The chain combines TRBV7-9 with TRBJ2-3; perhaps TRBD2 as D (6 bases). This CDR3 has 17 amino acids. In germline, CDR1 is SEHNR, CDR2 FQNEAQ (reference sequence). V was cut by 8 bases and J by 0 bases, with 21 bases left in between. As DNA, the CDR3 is TGTGCCAGCGCGGATTTCGGAGCGGGCCCTAGCACAGATACGCAGTATTTT. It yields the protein CASADFGAGPSTDTQYF.

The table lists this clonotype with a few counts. DNA for the CDR3: TGCAGTGCCCCTAGGCCGGGGGGACTCACCGGGGAGCTGTTTTTT. Protein: CSAPRPGGLTGELFF. The chain carries TRBV20-1 and TRBJ2-2, with TRBD2 matching 7 bases. The CDR3 totals 15 residues. The V and J ends lost 6 bases and 4 bases, in that order; junction bases with no gene match: 11. Germline CDR1 and CDR2: DFQATT and SNEGSKA (reference sequence).

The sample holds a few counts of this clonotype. The CDR3 DNA reads TGTGCCAGCAGCCGGGCGACCCCCACAGATACGCAGTATTTT. It encodes CASSRATPTDTQYF. The rearrangement joins TRBV7-2 to TRBJ2-3; no clear D gene. Trimming cost V 5 bases and J 2 bases, with 11 bases left between them. Germline V gene data show CDR1 as SGHTA and CDR2 as FQGNSA. CDR3 length: 14 amino acids.

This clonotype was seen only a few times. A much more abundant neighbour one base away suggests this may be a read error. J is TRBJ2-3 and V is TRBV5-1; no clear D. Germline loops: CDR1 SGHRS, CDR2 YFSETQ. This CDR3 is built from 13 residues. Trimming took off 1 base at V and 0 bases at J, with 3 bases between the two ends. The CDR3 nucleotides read TGCGCCAGCAGCTTGATGAGCACAGATACGCAGTATTTT. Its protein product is CASSLMSTDTQYF.

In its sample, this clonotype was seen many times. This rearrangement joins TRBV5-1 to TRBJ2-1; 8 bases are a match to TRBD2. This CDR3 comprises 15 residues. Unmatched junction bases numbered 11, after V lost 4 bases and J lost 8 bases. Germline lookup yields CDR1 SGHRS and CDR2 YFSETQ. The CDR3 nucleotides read TGCGCCAGCAGCGACGGGGGGGACGCGAGCGATGAGCAGTTCTTC. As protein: CASSDGGDASDEQFF.

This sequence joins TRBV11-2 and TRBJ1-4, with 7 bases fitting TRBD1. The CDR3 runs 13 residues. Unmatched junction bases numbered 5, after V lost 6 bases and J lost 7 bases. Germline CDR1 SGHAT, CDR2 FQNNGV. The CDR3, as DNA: TGTGCCAGCAGATTAAACAGGGGTGAAAAACTGTTTTTT. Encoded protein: CASRLNRGEKLFF.

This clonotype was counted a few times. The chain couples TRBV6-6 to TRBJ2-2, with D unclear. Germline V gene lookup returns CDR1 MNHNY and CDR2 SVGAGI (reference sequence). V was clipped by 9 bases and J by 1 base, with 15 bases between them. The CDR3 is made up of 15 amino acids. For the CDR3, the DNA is TGTGCCAGTCACCGGCCGGCAGGGAACACCGGGGAGCTGTTTTTT. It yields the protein CASHRPAGNTGELFF.

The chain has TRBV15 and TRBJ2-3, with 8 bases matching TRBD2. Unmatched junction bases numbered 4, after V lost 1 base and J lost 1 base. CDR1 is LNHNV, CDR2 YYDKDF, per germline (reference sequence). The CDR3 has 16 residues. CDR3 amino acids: CATSRGPTSGTDTQYF. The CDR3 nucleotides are TGTGCCACCAGCAGAGGGCCGACTAGCGGCACAGATACGCAGTATTTT.

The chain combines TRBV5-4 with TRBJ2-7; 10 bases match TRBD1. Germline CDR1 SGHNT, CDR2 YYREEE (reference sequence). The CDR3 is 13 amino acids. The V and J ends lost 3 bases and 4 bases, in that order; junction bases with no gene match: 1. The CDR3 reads CASSWDRGYEQYV. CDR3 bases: TGTGCCAGCAGCTGGGACAGGGGTTACGAGCAGTACGTC.

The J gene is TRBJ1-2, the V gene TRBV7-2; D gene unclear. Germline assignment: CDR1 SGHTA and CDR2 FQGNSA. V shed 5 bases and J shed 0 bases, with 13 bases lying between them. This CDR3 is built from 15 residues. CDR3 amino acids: CASSRAGSANYGYTF. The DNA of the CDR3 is TGTGCCAGCAGCCGGGCGGGTTCAGCTAACTATGGCTACACCTTC.

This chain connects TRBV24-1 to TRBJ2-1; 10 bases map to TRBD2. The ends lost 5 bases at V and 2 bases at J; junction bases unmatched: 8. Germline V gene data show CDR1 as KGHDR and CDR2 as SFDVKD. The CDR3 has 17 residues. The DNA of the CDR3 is TGTGCCACCAGTGGGGATGAGCGGGGGGGCCCCTACAATGAGCAGTTCTTC. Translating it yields CATSGDERGGPYNEQFF.

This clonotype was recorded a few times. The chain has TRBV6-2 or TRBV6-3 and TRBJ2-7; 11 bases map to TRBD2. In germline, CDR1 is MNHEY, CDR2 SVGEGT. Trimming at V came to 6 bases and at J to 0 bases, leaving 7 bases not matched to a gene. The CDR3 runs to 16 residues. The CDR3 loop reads CASSSAGTSGSYEQYF. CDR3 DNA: TGTGCCAGCAGCTCGGCGGGGACTAGCGGCTCCTACGAGCAGTACTTC.

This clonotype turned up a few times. CDR3 DNA sequence: TGTGCCAGCAGCTTCTTACCTACTAGCGGGGGTCTTGCTAGCACAGATACGCAGTATTTT. It codes for CASSFLPTSGGLASTDTQYF. This chain links TRBV3-1 with TRBJ2-3; 11 bases line up with TRBD2. Trimming cost V 5 bases and J 0 bases; bases outside gene matches: 16. The CDR3 has 20 amino acids. Germline assignment: CDR1 LGHDT and CDR2 YNNKEL (reference sequence).

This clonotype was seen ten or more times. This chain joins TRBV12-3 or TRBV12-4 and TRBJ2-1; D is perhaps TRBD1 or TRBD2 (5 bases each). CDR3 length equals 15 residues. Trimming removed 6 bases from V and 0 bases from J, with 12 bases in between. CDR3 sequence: CASRSGSSSYNEQFF. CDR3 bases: TGTGCCAGCAGGTCAGGGAGCAGCTCCTACAATGAGCAGTTCTTC.

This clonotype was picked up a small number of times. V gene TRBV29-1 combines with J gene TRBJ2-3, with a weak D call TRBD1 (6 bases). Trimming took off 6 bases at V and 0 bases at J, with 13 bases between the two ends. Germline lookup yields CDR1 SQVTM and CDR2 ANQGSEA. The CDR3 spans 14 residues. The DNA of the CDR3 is TGCAGCGTATCAAGACAGGCTAGCACAGATACGCAGTATTTT. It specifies CSVSRQASTDTQYF.

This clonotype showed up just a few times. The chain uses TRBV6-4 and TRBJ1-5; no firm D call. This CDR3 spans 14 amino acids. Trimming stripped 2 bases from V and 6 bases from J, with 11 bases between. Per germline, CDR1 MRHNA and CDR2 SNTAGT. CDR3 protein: CASSDAGLVQPQHF. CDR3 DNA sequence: TGTGCCAGCAGTGACGCAGGTCTTGTTCAGCCCCAGCATTTT.

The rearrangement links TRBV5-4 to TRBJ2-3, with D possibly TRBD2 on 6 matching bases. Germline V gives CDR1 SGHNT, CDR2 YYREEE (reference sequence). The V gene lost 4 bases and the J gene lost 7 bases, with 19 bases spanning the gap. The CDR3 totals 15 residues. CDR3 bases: TGTGCCAGCAGCGGCCGGGACTCCGAGCTGTATACGCAGTATTTT. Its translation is CASSGRDSELYTQYF.

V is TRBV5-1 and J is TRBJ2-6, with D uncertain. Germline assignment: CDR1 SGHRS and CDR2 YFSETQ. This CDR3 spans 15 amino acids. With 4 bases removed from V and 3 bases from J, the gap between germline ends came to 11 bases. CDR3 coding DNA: TGCGCCAGCAGCGTTACAGCTTATGGGGCCAACGTCCTGACTTTC. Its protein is CASSVTAYGANVLTF.

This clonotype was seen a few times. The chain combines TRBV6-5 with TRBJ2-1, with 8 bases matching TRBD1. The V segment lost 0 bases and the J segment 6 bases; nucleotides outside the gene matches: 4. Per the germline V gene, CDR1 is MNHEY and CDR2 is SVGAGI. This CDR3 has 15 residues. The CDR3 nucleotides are TGTGCCAGCAGTTACTCGAGGACAGGGTCCAATGAGCAGTTCTTC. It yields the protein CASSYSRTGSNEQFF.

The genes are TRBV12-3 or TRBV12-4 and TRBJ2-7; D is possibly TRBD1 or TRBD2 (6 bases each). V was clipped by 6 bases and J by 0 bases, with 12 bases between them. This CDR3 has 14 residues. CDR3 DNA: TGTGCCAGCAGCCGGGGGCAGACCTCCTACGAGCAGTACGTC. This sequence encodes CASSRGQTSYEQYV.

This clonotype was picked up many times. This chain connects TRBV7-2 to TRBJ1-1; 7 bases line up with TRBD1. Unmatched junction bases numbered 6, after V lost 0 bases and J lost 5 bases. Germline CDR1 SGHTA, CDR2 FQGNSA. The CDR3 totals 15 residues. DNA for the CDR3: TGTGCCAGCAGCTTAGCGCCAGGGGGGAGTACTGAAGCTTTCTTT. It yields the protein CASSLAPGGSTEAFF.

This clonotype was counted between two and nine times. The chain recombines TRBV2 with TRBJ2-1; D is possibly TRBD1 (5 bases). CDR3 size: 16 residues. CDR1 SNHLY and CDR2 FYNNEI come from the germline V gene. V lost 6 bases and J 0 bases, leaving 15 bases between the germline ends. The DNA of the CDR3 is TGTGCCAGCAGCCACCTCCGAGACAGCTCCTACAATGAGCAGTTCTTC. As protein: CASSHLRDSSYNEQFF.

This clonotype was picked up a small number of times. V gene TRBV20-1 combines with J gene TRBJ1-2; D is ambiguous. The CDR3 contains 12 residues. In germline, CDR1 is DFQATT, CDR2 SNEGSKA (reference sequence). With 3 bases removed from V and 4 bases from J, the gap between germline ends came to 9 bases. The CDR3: CSASEVVYGYTF. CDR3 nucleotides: TGCAGTGCTAGCGAGGTGGTCTATGGCTACACCTTC.

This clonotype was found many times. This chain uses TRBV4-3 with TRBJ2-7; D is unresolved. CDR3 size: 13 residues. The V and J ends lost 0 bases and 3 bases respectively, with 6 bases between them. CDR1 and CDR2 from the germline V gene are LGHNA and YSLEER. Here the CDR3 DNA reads TGCGCCAGCAGCCAAGATGTCGGCTACGAGCAGTACTTC. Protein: CASSQDVGYEQYF.

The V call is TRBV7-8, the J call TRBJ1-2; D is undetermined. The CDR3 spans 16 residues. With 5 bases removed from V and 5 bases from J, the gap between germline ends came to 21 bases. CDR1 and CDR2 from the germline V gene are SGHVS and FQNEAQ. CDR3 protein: CASSGSSHKEGYGYTF. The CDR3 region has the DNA TGTGCCAGCAGCGGCTCCTCGCACAAAGAGGGTTATGGCTACACCTTC.